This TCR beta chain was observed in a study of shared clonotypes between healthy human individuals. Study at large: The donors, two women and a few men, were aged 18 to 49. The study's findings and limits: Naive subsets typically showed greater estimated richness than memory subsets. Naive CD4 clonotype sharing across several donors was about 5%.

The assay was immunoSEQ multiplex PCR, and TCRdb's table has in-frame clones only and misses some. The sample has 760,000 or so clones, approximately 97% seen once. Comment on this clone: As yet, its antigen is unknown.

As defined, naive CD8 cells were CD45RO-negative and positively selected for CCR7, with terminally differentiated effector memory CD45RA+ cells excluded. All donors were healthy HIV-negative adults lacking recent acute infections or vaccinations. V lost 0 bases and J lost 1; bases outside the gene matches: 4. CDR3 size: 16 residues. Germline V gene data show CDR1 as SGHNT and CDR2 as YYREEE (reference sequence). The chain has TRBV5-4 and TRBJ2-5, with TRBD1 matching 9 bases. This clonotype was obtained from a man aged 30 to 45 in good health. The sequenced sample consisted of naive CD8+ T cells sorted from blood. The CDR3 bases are TGTGCCAGCAGCTTGGACCCGGGACAGGGCCAAGAGACCCAGTACTTC. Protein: CASSLDPGQGQETQYF. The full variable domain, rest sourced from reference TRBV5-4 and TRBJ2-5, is ETGVTQSPTHLIKTRGQQVTLRCSSQSGHNTVSWYQQALGQGPQFIFQYYREEENGRGNFPPRFSGLQFPNYSSELNVNALELDDSALYLCASSLDPGQGQETQYFGPGTRLLVL.